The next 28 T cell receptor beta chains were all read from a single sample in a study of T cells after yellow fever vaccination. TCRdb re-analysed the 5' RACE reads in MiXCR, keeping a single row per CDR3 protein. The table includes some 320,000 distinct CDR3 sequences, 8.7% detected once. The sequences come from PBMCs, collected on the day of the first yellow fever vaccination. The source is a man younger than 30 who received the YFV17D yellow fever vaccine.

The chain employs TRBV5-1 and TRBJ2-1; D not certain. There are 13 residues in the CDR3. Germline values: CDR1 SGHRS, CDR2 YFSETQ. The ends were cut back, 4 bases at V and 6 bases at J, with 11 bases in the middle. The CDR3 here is CASSGHSGNEQFF. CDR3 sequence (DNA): TGCGCCAGCAGCGGTCACTCTGGCAATGAGCAGTTCTTC.

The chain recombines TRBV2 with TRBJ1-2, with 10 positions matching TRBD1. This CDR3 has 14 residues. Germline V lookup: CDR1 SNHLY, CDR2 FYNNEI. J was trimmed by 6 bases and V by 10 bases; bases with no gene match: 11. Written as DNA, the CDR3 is TGTGCCATCCATCAGGGGACAGGGGAAAATGGCTACACCTTC. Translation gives CAIHQGTGENGYTF.

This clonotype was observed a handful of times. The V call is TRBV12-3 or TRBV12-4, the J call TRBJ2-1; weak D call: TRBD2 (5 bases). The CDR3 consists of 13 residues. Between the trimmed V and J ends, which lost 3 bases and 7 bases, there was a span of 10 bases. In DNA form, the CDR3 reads TGTGCCAGCAGTTTTCTTACGGGAAATGAGCAGTTCTTC. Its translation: CASSFLTGNEQFF.

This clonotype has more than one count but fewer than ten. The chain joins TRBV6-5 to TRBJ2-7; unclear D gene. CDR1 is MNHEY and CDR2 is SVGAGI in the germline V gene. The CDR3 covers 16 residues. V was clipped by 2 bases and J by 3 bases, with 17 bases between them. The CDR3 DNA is TGTGCCAGCAGTTACACCCCCCCCTCTGGGTGCTACGAGCAGTACGTC. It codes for CASSYTPPSGCYEQYV.

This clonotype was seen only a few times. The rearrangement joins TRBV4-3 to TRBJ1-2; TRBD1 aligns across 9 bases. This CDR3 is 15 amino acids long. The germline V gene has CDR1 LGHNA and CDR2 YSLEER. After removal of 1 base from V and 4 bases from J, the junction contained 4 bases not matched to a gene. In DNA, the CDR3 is TGCGCCAGCAGCCAAGTGGACAGGGGAAGCTATGGCTACACCTTC. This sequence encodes CASSQVDRGSYGYTF.

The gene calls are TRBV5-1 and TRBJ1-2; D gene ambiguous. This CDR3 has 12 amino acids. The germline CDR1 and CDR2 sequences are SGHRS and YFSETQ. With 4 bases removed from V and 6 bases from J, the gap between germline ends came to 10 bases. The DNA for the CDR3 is TGCGCCAGCAGCCTCCCCGGAGATGGCTACACCTTC. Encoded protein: CASSLPGDGYTF.

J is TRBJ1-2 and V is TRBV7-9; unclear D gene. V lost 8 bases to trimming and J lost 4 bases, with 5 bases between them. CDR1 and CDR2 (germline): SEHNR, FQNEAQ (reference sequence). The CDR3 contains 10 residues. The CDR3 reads CASPGYGYTF. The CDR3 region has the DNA TGTGCCAGCCCGGGCTATGGCTACACCTTC.

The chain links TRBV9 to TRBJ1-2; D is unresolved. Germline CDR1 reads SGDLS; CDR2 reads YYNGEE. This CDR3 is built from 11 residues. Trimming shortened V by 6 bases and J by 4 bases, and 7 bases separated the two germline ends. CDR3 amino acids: CASTDIYGYTF. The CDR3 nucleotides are TGTGCCAGCACCGACATCTATGGCTACACCTTC.

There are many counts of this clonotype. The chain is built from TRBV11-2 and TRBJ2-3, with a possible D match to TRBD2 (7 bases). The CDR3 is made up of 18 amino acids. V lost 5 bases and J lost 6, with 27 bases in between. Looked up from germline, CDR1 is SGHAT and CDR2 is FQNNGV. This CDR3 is CASSPNRGARLMMDTQYF. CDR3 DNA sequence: TGTGCCAGCAGCCCAAATCGGGGGGCCCGTCTGATGATGGATACGCAGTATTTT.

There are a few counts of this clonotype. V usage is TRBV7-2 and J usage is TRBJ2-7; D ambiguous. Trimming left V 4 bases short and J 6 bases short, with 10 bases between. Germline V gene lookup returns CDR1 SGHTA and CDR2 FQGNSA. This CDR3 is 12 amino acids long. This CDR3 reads CASSSPGLEQYF. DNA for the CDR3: TGTGCCAGCAGCTCCCCCGGTCTCGAGCAGTACTTC.

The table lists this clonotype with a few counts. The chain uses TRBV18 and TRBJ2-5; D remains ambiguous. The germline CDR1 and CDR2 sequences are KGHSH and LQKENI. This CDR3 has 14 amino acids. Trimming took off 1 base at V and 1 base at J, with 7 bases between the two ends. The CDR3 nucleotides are TGTGCCAGCTCACCACTAAGATCCCAAGAGACCCAGTACTTC. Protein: CASSPLRSQETQYF.

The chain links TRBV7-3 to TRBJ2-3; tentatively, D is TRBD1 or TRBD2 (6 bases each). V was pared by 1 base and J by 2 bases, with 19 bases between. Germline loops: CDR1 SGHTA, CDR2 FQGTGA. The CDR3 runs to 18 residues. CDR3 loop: CASSLNPLTGAFTDTQYF. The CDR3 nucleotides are TGTGCCAGCAGCTTAAACCCACTGACGGGGGCCTTCACAGATACGCAGTATTTT. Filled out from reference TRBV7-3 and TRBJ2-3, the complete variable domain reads GAGVSQTPSNKVTEKGKYVELRCDPISGHTALYWYRQSLGQGPEFLIYFQGTGAADDSGLPNDRFFAVRPEGSVSTLKIQRTERGDSAVYLCASSLNPLTGAFTDTQYFGPGTRLTVL.

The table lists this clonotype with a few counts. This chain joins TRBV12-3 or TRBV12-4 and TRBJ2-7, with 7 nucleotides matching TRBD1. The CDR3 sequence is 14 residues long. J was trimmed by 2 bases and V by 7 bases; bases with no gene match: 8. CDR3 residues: CASTISDRAYEQYF. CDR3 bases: TGTGCCAGCACGATCAGTGACAGGGCCTACGAGCAGTACTTC.

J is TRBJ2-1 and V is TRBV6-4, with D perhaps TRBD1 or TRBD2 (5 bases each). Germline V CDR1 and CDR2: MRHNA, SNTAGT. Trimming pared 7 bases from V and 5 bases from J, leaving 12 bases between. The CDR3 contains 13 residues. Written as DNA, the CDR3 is TGTGCCAGCAAAGGCCAGGGACACAATGAGCAGTTCTTC. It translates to CASKGQGHNEQFF.

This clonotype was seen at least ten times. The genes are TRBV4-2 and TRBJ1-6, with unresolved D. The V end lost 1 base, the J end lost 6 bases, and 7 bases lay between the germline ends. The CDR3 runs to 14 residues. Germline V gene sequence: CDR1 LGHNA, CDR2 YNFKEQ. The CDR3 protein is CASSQGAVNSPLHF. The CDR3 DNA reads TGTGCCAGCAGCCAAGGGGCAGTTAATTCACCCCTCCACTTT.

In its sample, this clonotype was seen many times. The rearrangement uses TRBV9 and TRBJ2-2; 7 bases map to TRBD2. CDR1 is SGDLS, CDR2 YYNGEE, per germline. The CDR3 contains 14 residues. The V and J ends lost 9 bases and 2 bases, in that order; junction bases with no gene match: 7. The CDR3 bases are TGTGCCACCAGAGCGGGGACCAACACCGGGGAGCTGTTTTTT. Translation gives CATRAGTNTGELFF.

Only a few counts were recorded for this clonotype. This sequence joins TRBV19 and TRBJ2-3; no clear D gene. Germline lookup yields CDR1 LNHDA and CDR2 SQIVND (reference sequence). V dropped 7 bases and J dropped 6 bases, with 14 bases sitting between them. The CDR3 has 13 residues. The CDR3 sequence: CASNPRVGDTQYF. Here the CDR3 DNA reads TGTGCCAGTAACCCCCGCGTCGGCGATACGCAGTATTTT.

This CDR3 is CASSQGTGGEQETQYF. The CDR3 DNA is TGCGCCAGCAGCCAAGGAACTGGGGGCGAACAAGAGACCCAGTACTTC. This rearrangement joins TRBV4-3 to TRBJ2-5, with a possible D match to TRBD1 (6 bases). Germline-derived CDR1 and CDR2 are LGHNA and YSLEER. The CDR3 has 16 residues. V gave up 1 base and J gave up 2 bases, with 14 bases separating them.

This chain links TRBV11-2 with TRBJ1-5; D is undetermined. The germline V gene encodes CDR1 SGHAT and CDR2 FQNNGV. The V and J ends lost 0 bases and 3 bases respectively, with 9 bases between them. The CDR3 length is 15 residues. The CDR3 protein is CASSLEGLDNQPQHF. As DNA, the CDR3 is TGTGCCAGCAGCTTAGAAGGGTTGGACAATCAGCCCCAGCATTTT.

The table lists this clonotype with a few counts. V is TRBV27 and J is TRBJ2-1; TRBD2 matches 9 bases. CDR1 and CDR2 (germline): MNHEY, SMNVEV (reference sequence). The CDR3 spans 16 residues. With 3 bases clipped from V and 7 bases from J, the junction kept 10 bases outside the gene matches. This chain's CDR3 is CASSLVGLAGWNEQFF. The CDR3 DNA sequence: TGTGCCAGCAGTTTGGTCGGGCTAGCGGGGTGGAATGAGCAGTTCTTC.

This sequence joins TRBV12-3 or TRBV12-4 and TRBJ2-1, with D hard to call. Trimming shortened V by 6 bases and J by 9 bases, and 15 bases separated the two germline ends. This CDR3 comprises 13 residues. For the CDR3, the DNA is TGTGCCAGCAGACCCCCCATTTTGAGTGAGCAGTTCTTC. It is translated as CASRPPILSEQFF.

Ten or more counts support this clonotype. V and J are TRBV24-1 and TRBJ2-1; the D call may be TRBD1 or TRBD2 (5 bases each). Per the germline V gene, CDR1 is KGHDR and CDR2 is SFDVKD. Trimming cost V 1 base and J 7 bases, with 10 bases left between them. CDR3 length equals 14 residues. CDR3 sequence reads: CATSDFGGRNEQFF. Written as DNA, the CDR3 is TGTGCCACCAGTGATTTTGGGGGACGTAATGAGCAGTTCTTC.

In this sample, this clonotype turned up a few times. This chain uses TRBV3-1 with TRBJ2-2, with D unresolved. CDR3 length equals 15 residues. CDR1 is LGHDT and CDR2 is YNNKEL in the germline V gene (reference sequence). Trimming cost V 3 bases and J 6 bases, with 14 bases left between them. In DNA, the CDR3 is TGTGCCAGCAGCCACCTATCAAAAACCTCCGGGGAGCTGTTTTTT. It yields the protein CASSHLSKTSGELFF.

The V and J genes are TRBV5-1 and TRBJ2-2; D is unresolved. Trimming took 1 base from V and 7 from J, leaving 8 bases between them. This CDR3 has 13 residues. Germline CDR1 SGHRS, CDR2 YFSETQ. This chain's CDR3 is CASSLLVDGELFF. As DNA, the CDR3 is TGCGCCAGCAGCTTGCTTGTTGACGGGGAGCTGTTTTTT. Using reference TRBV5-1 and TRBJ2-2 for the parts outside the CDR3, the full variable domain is KAGVTQTPRYLIKTRGQQVTLSCSPISGHRSVSWYQQTPGQGLQFLFEYFSETQRNKGNFPGRFSGRQFSNSRSEMNVSTLELGDSALYLCASSLLVDGELFFGEGSRLTVL.

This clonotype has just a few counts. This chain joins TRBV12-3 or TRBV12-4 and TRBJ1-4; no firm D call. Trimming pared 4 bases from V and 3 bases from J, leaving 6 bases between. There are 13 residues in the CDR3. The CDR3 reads CASSWSPNEKLFF. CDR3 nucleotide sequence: TGTGCCAGCAGTTGGTCCCCTAATGAAAAACTGTTTTTT.

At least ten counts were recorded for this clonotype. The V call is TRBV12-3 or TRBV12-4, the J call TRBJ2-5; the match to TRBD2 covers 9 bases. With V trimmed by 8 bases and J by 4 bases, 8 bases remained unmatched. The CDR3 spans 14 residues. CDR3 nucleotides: TGTGCCAGCGCCCGGCGGGGGGGAGGAGAGACCCAGTACTTC. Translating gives CASARRGGGETQYF.

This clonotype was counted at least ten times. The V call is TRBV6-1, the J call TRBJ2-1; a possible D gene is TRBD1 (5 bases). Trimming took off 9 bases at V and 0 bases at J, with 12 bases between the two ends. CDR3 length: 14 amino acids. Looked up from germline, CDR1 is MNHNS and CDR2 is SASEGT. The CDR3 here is CASTGPGSYNEQFF. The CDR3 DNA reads TGTGCCAGTACAGGACCAGGCTCCTACAATGAGCAGTTCTTC.

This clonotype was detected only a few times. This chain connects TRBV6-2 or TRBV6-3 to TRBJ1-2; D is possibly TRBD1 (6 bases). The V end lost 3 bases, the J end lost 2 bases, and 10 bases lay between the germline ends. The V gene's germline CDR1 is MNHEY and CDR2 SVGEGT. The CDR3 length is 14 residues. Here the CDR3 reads CASSYWGLNYGYTF. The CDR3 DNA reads TGTGCCAGCAGTTATTGGGGGCTAAACTATGGCTACACCTTC.